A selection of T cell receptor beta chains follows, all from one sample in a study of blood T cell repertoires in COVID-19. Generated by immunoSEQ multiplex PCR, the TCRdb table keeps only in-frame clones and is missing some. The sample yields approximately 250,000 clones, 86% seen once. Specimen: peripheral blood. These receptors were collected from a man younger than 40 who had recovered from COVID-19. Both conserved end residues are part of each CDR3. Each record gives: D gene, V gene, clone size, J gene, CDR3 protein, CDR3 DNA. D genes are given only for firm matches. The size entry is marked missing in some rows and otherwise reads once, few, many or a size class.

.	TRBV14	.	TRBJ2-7	CASSLYLVWDEQYF	TGTGCCAGCAGCCTATACCTAGTCTGGGACGAGCAGTACTTC
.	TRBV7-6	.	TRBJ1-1	CASSPTSRWSGTEAFF	TGTGCCAGCAGCCCTACATCCCGGTGGAGTGGCACTGAAGCTTTCTTT
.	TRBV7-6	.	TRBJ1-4	CASSLRQGAVNEKLFF	TGTGCCAGCAGCCTCCGGCAGGGCGCGGTTAATGAAAAACTGTTTTTT
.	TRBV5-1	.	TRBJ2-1	CASSLGIGRLTYNEQFF	TGCGCCAGCAGCTTAGGAATAGGGAGGTTAACCTACAATGAGCAGTTCTTC
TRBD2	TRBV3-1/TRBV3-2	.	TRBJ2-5	CASSQRAGGRQETQYF	TGTGCCAGCAGCCAGCGAGCGGGGGGACGTCAAGAGACCCAGTACTTC
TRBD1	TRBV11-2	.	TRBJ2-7	CASSARDRGYEQYF	TGTGCCAGCAGCGCCCGGGACAGGGGTTACGAGCAGTACTTC
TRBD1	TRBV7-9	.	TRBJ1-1	CASSLTGTGLEAFF	TGTGCCAGCAGCTTAACCGGGACAGGTCTTGAAGCTTTCTTT
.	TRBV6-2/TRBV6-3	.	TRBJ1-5	CASSYVLAMSPQHF	TGTGCCAGCAGTTACGTCCTAGCCATGTCGCCCCAGCATTTT
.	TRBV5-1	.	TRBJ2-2	CASSFNSPGELFF	TGCGCCAGCAGCTTTAATAGCCCCGGGGAGCTGTTTTTT
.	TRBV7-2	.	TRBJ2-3	CASSLVSGKDTQYF	TGTGCCAGCAGCTTAGTGTCGGGTAAAGATACGCAGTATTTT
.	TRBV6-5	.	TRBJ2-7	CASNRDTNSYEQYF	TGTGCCAGCAATCGGGACACTAACTCCTACGAGCAGTACTTC
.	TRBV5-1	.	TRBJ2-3	CASSLSGPDTQYF	TGCGCCAGCAGCTTAAGCGGCCCAGATACGCAGTATTTT
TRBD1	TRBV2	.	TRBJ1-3	CASSGQGLSGNTIYF	TGTGCCAGCAGTGGACAGGGCCTCTCTGGAAACACCATATATTTT
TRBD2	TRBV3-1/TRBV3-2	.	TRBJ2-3	CASRRGERGEEYF	TGTGCCAGCCGCCGAGGGGAACGGGGGGAGGAGTATTTT
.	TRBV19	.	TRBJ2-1	CASSIQGHGEQFF	TGTGCCAGTAGTATTCAGGGCCATGGGGAGCAGTTCTTC
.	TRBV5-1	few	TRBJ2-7	CASSLGGSPAYEQYF	TGCGCCAGCAGCTTGGGGGGCAGTCCAGCCTACGAGCAGTACTTC
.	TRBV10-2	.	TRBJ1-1	CASSYVPGQTNTEAFF	TGCGCCAGCAGTTATGTCCCGGGACAAACGAACACTGAAGCTTTCTTT
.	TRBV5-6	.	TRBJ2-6	CASSLGRSGANVLTF	TGTGCCAGCAGCTTGGGTCGCTCTGGGGCCAACGTCCTGACTTTC
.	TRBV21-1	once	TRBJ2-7	CASSKAGQGGTYEQYF	TGTGCCAGCAGCAAAGCGGGACAGGGGGGGACCTACGAGCAGTACTTC
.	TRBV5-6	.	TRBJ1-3	CASSFWTSSGNTIYF	TGTGCCAGCAGCTTTTGGACAAGCTCTGGAAACACCATATATTTT